This TCR beta chain was observed in a study of response to subunit inactivated influenza vaccine. Each CDR3 protein gets one entry after TCRdb re-called the RT-PCR reads with MiXCR. The table includes under 200,000 distinct CDR3 sequences, 9.5% to 15% detected once. These data are also associated with another study on T cells expressing NK-cell markers. As that report states: UMIs were included in TCR beta cDNA generated by 5'RACE template switching. The TCR beta repertoires were obtained from sorted CD3+CD56+NKG2C+, CD3+CD56+NKG2C- and CD3+CD56-NKG2C+ T cells. In several experiments, an anti-gamma-delta TCR antibody restricted sorting to alpha-beta TCR T cells. Specificity for HCMV among expanded NKG2C+ T cell clones was not established.

The sequencing used CD8+ T cells sorted from PBMCs, collected 11 to 12 days after vaccination. The sequence was obtained from a man between 45 and 60 years old who received an inactivated influenza vaccine.

This CDR3 is CASSQGDRGDQPQHF. The CDR3 DNA is TGTGCCAGCAGCCAAGGAGATAGGGGCGATCAGCCCCAGCATTTT. This chain links TRBV4-2 with TRBJ1-5, with a weak D call TRBD1 (5 bases). Trimming left V 1 base short and J 5 bases short, with 12 bases between. The CDR3 contains 15 residues. CDR1 is LGHNA, CDR2 YNFKEQ, per germline.